This T cell receptor beta chain was recovered during a study of CD8 T cells in ankylosing spondylitis. Overall study findings and caveats: Characteristic, it appeared, of ankylosing spondylitis blood was a TCR beta motif of eight highly homologous variants. CD8+ cells made up the disease-linked clones, which were relatively rare in peripheral blood. Some of the motif variants had earlier been found in reactive arthritis patients' fluid and blood.

The CDR3 runs to 14 residues. The germline CDR1 and CDR2 sequences are DFQATT and SNEGSKA (reference sequence). V was cut by 2 bases and J by 5 bases, with 15 bases left in between. TCRdb recomputed calls from the 5' RACE reads with MiXCR, one row per CDR3 protein. The sample has over 400,000 distinct CDR3 sequences; roughly 25% are singletons. As concerns this clonotype: What it binds is unknown.

The rearrangement links TRBV20-1 to TRBJ1-1; D is perhaps TRBD1 (5 bases). Sequenced material: blood, either unsorted or a sorted T cell fraction (not recorded which). The clonotype was recovered from a male donor with ankylosing spondylitis. The CDR3 DNA is TGCAGTGCTAGACCTCCGGGGGGTAGGACTGAAGCTTTCTTT. Translated: CSARPPGGRTEAFF.